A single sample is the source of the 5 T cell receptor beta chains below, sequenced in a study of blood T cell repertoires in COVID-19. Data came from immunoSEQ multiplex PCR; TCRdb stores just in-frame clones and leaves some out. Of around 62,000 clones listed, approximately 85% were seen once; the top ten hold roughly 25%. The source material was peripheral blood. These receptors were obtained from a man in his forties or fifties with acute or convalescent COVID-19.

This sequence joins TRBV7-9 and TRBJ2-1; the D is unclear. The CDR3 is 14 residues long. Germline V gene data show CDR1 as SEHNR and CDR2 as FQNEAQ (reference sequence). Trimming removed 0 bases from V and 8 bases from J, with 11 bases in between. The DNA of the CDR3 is TGTGCCAGCAGCTTAGCCACCGGTATAGATGAGCAGTTCTTC. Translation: CASSLATGIDEQFF.

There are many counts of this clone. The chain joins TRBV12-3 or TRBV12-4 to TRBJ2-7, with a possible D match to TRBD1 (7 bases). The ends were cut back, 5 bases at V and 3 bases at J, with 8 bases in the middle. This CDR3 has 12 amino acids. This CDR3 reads CASSQGGYEQYV. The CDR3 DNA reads TGTGCCAGCAGTCAGGGGGGCTACGAGCAGTACGTC.

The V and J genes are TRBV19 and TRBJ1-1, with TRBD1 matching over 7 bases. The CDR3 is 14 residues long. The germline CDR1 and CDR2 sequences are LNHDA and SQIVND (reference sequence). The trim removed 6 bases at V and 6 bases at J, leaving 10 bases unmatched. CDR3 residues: CASRLQGLGAEAFF. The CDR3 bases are TGTGCCAGTAGGCTACAGGGGTTGGGGGCTGAAGCTTTCTTT.

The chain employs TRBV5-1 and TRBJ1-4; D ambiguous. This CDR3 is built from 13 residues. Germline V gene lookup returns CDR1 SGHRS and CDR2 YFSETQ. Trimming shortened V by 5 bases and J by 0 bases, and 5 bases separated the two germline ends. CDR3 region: CASRGSTNEKLFF. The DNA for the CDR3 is TGCGCCAGCAGGGGCTCAACTAATGAAAAACTGTTTTTT.

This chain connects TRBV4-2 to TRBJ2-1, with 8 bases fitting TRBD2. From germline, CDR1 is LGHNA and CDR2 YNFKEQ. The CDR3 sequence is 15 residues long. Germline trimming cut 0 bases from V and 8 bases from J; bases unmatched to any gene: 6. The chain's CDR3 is CASSQEVGGADEQFF. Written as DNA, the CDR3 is TGTGCCAGCAGCCAAGAAGTCGGGGGGGCCGATGAGCAGTTCTTC.